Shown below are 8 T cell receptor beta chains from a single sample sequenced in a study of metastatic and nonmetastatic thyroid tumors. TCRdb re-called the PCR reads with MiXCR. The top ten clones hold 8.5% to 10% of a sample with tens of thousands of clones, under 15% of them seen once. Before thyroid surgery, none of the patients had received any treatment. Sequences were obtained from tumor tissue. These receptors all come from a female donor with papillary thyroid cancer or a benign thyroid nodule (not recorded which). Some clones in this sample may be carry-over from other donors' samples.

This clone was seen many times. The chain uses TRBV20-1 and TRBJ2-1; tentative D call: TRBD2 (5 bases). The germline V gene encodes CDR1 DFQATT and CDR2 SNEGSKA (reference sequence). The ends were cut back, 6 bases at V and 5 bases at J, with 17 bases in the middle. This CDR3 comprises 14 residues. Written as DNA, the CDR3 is TGCAGTGCGGGTGGAGGAGAGCGGCACAATGAGCAGTTCTTC. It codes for CSAGGGERHNEQFF.

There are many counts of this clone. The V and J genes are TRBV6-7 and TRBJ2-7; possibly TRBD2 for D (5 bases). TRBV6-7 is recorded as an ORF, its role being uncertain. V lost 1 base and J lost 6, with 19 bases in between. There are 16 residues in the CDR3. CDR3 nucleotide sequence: TGTGCCAGCAGTTACTTGCTGCTGGGGAGACGGTGCGAGCAGTACTTC. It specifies CASSYLLLGRRCEQYF.

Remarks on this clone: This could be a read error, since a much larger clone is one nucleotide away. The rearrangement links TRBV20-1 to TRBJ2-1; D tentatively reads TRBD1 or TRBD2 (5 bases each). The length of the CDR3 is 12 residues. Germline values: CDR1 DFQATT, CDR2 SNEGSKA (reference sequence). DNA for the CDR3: TGCATCCCGGGACCATCCTACAATGAGCAGTTCTTC. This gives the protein CIPGPSYNEQFF.

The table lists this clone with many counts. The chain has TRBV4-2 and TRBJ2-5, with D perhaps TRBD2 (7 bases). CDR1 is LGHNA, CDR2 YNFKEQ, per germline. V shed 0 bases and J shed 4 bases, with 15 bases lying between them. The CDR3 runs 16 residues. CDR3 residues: CASSQDPSGGGETQYF. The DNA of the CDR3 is TGTGCCAGCAGCCAAGATCCTAGCGGAGGGGGAGAGACCCAGTACTTC.

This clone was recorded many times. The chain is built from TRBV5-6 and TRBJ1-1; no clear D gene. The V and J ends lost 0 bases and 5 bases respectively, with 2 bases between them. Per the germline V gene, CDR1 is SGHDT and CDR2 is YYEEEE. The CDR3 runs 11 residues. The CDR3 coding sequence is TGTGCCAGCAGCTTGGGAACTGAAGCTTTCTTT. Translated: CASSLGTEAFF.

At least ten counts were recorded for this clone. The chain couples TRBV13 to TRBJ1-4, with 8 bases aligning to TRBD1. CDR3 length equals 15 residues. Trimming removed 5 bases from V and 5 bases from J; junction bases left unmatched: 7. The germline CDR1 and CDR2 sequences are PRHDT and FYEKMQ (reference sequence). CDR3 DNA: TGTGCCAGCAGCACCCGGACAGGGTCAAATGAAAAACTGTTTTTT. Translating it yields CASSTRTGSNEKLFF.

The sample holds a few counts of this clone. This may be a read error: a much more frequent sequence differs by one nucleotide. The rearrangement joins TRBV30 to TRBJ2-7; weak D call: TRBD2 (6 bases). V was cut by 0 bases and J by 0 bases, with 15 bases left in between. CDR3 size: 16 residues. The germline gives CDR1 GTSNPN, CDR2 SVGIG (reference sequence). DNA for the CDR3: TGTGCCTGGAGTGTAGGGACGGGAGTATCCTCCTACGAGCAGTACTTC. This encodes CAWSVGTGVSSYEQYF.

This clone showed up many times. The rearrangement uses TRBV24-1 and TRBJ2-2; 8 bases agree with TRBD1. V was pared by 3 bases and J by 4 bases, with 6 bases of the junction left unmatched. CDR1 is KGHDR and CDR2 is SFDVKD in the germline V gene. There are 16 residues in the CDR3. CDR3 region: CATSDPDRGATGELFF. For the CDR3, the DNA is TGTGCCACCAGTGATCCCGACAGGGGAGCCACCGGGGAGCTGTTTTTT.